The 8 T cell receptor beta chains reported below all come from one sample, sequenced in a study of blood T cell repertoires in COVID-19. TCRdb's copy holds only in-frame clones and misses some; the assay was immunoSEQ multiplex PCR. This table holds roughly 250,000 clones, about 91% found once. Material for sequencing was PBMCs or T cells enriched from blood (not recorded which). Receptor source: a woman between 40 and 50 years old with acute COVID-19.

The rearrangement links TRBV21-1 to TRBJ1-3. TRBV21-1 is annotated as a pseudogene. CDR3 length equals 13 residues. The chain's CDR3 is CAGRGCSGNTIYF. The CDR3 nucleotides are TGTGCCGGTAGAGGGTGTTCTGGAAACACCATATATTTT.

This rearrangement joins TRBV7-8 to TRBJ2-1; 9 bases agree with TRBD2. Germline CDR1 is SGHVS and CDR2 is FQNEAQ. This CDR3 contains 16 residues. The junction had 8 bases not matched to a gene; V was cut back by 5 bases and J by 3 bases. The CDR3 DNA is TGTGCCAGCAGCCGCTTGGGTAGCGGGAGCTACAATGAGCAGTTCTTC. Its translation: CASSRLGSGSYNEQFF.

The CDR3 spells CATSDTRTGETYGYTF. CDR3 in DNA: TGTGCCACCAGTGATACTAGGACAGGGGAGACCTATGGCTACACCTTC. This chain joins TRBV24-1 and TRBJ1-2, with 9 bases aligning to TRBD1. This CDR3 contains 16 residues. Germline lookup yields CDR1 KGHDR and CDR2 SFDVKD. The J segment lost 4 bases and the V segment lost 3 bases, leaving 8 bases of the junction unmatched.

This CDR3 is CASSRGGGQGNTGELFF. CDR3 sequence (DNA): TGTGCCAGCAGCCGGGGTGGGGGACAGGGGAACACCGGGGAGCTGTTTTTT. The gene calls are TRBV3-1 (or the pseudogene TRBV3-2) and TRBJ2-2; the match to TRBD1 covers 9 bases. This CDR3 is built from 17 residues. J lost 1 base, V lost 4 bases, and 7 bases had no gene match. Germline values: CDR1 LGHDT, CDR2 YNNKEL (reference sequence).

The rearrangement joins TRBV29-1 to TRBJ2-1; a weak D match, TRBD2 (6 bases). The CDR3 length is 14 residues. Germline-derived CDR1 and CDR2 are SQVTM and ANQGSEA. With 7 bases removed from V and 0 bases from J, the gap between germline ends came to 13 bases. The CDR3 coding sequence is TGCAGCGGGTTTGCGGGAAACTCCTACAATGAGCAGTTCTTC. Translating gives CSGFAGNSYNEQFF.

The chain links TRBV4-1 to TRBJ1-1; 7 bases line up with TRBD1. Germline CDR1 is MGHRA and CDR2 is YSYEKL. The V gene end was trimmed by 6 bases and the J gene end by 4 bases; junction bases not matched to a gene: 11. This CDR3 region has 15 residues. CDR3 region: CASSPYRGTVTEAFF. The CDR3 DNA sequence: TGCGCCAGCAGTCCTTACAGGGGAACTGTCACTGAAGCTTTCTTT.

The chain has TRBV24-1 and TRBJ2-3; D ambiguous. This CDR3 spans 15 amino acids. Deletions cut 5 bases from V and 0 bases from J, with 11 bases between. CDR1 is KGHDR, CDR2 SFDVKD, per germline. The CDR3 nucleotides read TGTGCCACCAGTGCGAGAGCCACTAGCACAGATACGCAGTATTTT. Translation gives CATSARATSTDTQYF.

This clone was detected a few times. The rearrangement links TRBV4-1 to TRBJ1-6; 7 bases line up with TRBD1. The length of the CDR3 is 16 residues. V gave up 4 bases and J gave up 1 base; unmatched junction bases: 4. The germline CDR1 and CDR2 sequences are MGHRA and YSYEKL. CDR3 amino acids: CASSLDRTSYNSPLHF. In nucleotides, the CDR3 is TGCGCCAGCAGCCTGGACAGGACTTCCTATAATTCACCCCTCCACTTT.